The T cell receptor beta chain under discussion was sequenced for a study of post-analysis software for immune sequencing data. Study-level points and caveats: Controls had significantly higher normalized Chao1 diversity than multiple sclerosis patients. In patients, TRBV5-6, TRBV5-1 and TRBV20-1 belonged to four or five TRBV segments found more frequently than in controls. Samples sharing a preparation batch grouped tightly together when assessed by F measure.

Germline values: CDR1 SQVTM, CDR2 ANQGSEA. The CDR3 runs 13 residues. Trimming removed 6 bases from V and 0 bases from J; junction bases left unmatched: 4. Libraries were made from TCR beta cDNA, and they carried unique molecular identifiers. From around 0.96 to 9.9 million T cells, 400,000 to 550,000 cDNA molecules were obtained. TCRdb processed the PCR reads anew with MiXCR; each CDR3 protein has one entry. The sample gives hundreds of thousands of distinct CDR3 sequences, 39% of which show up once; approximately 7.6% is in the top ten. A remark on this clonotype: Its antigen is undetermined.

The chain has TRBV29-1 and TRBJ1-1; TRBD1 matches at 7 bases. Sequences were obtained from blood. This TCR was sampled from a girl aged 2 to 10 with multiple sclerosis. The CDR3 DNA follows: TGCAGCGTCAAAGGGGGCTTGAACACTGAAGCTTTCTTT. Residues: CSVKGGLNTEAFF.